A single sample is the source of the 23 T cell receptor beta chains below, sequenced in a study of T cells after yellow fever vaccination. A single record per CDR3 protein comes from TCRdb applying MiXCR to the 5' RACE reads. Of 150,000 to 200,000 distinct CDR3 sequences listed, approximately 9.9% were seen once; the top ten hold around 35%. Source: CD8+ T cells sorted from PBMCs, taken 45 days after the yellow fever booster vaccination. Receptor source: a young man who received the YFV17D yellow fever vaccine.

This clonotype was counted between two and nine times. V is TRBV20-1 and J is TRBJ2-3; D might be TRBD1 (5 bases). The ends were cut back, 0 bases at V and 4 bases at J, with 17 bases in the middle. This CDR3 region has 16 residues. Germline CDR1 reads DFQATT; CDR2 reads SNEGSKA (reference sequence). CDR3 bases: TGCAGTGCTAGAGATCCCCAGCAGGGTATGGCAGATACGCAGTATTTT. Translated: CSARDPQQGMADTQYF.

The J gene is TRBJ1-1, the V gene TRBV7-9; D gene uncertain. CDR3 length: 16 amino acids. The ends were cut back, 0 bases at V and 0 bases at J, with 11 bases in the middle. Germline assignment: CDR1 SEHNR and CDR2 FQNEAQ (reference sequence). CDR3 residues: CASSLARQTLNTEAFF. Here the CDR3 DNA reads TGTGCCAGCAGCTTAGCCCGGCAGACTTTGAACACTGAAGCTTTCTTT.

The V call is TRBV5-6, the J call TRBJ1-1, with 7 positions matching TRBD1. This CDR3 is built from 18 residues. V lost 2 bases, J lost 2 bases, and 15 bases stayed unmatched. From germline, CDR1 is SGHDT and CDR2 YYEEEE. CDR3 in amino acids: CASSFRWAVTGRNTEAFF. In nucleotides, the CDR3 is TGTGCCAGCAGCTTCCGGTGGGCCGTGACAGGGCGAAACACTGAAGCTTTCTTT.

This clonotype occurred many times. The DNA for the CDR3 is TGTGCCACCACTCCGGACCGTTCCGGGGAGCTGTTTTTT. It specifies CATTPDRSGELFF. The rearrangement links TRBV15 to TRBJ2-2, with D hard to call. The CDR3 is 13 residues long. Germline assignment: CDR1 LNHNV and CDR2 YYDKDF (reference sequence). V gave up 7 bases and J gave up 6 bases, with 12 bases separating them. Complete variable domain (other parts from reference TRBV15 and TRBJ2-2): DAMVIQNPRYQVTQFGKPVTLSCSQTLNHNVMYWYQQKSSQAPKLLFHYYDKDFNNEADTPDNFQSRRPNTSFCFLDIRSPGLGDTAMYLCATTPDRSGELFFGEGSRLTVL.

This clonotype has more than one count but fewer than ten. This CDR3 is CASSRSPQGPGNTIYF. The CDR3 region has the DNA TGTGCCAGCAGCCGCTCCCCACAGGGTCCTGGAAACACCATATATTTT. The chain recombines TRBV7-9 with TRBJ1-3; a possible D gene is TRBD1 (6 bases). V lost 5 bases, J lost 2 bases, and 16 bases lay in between. CDR3 length equals 16 residues. Germline V gene sequence: CDR1 SEHNR, CDR2 FQNEAQ (reference sequence). Full variable domain (outside the CDR3, taken from reference TRBV7-9 and TRBJ1-3): DTGVSQNPRHKITKRGQNVTFRCDPISEHNRLYWYRQTLGQGPEFLTYFQNEAQLEKSRLLSDRFSAERPKGSFSTLEIQRTEQGDSAMYLCASSRSPQGPGNTIYFGEGSWLTVV.

This clonotype occurred a few times. The J gene is TRBJ2-7, the V gene TRBV6-2 or TRBV6-3; no definite D call. The CDR3 totals 13 residues. The germline V and J ends were trimmed by 2 bases and 2 bases, with 7 bases remaining between them. Looked up from germline, CDR1 is MNHEY and CDR2 is SVGEGT. CDR3 in amino acids: CASSYNSAYEQYV. Here the CDR3 DNA reads TGTGCCAGCAGTTACAACAGTGCCTACGAGCAGTACGTC.

The V gene is TRBV6-2 or TRBV6-3, the J gene TRBJ1-1; TRBD1 matches at 7 bases. V shed 2 bases and J 5 bases; nucleotides not matched to a gene: 5. The germline V gene has CDR1 MNHEY and CDR2 SVGEGT. This CDR3 contains 14 residues. The CDR3 loop reads CASSYGTDGTEAFF. The CDR3, as DNA: TGTGCCAGCAGTTACGGGACAGATGGGACTGAAGCTTTCTTT.

This clonotype was observed many times. The rearrangement joins TRBV28 to TRBJ2-1; D call uncertain. CDR3 length: 16 residues. Trimming stripped 2 bases from V and 6 bases from J, with 17 bases between. The germline V gene encodes CDR1 MDHEN and CDR2 SYDVKM. In nucleotides, the CDR3 is TGTGCCAGCAGTTTAGGAACCCCTGGAAACGCCAATGAGCAGTTCTTC. It encodes CASSLGTPGNANEQFF.

This clonotype was counted only a few times. The chain joins TRBV5-1 to TRBJ1-1, with D unclear. The CDR3 is 15 amino acids. Germline V gene lookup returns CDR1 SGHRS and CDR2 YFSETQ. V lost 0 bases and J 2 bases, leaving 11 bases between the germline ends. In nucleotides, the CDR3 is TGCGCCAGCAGCTTGGCCGTTTACAGTAACACTGAAGCTTTCTTT. Protein product: CASSLAVYSNTEAFF.

This clonotype was recorded a few times. The chain employs TRBV13 and TRBJ2-7; D remains unclear. The CDR3 totals 12 residues. Trimming stripped 1 base from V and 3 bases from J, with 4 bases between. The germline V gene encodes CDR1 PRHDT and CDR2 FYEKMQ (reference sequence). CDR3 DNA sequence: TGTGCCAGCAGCTTAGCCCACTACGAGCAGTACGTC. It specifies CASSLAHYEQYV.

The V call is TRBV4-1, the J call TRBJ2-4, with 13 bases lining up with TRBD2. Germline assignment: CDR1 MGHRA and CDR2 YSYEKL. The CDR3 totals 17 residues. J was trimmed by 0 bases and V by 1 base; bases with no gene match: 0. CDR3 amino acids: CASSQGLAGGAKNIQYF. The CDR3 DNA reads TGCGCCAGCAGCCAAGGACTAGCGGGGGGAGCCAAAAACATTCAGTACTTC.

Only a few counts were recorded for this clonotype. The chain couples TRBV20-1 to TRBJ2-3, with 9 bases aligning to TRBD1. From germline, CDR1 is DFQATT and CDR2 SNEGSKA (reference sequence). There are 13 residues in the CDR3. CDR3 nucleotides: TGCAGCACTGGACAGGGGACCCCAGATACGCAGTATTTT. Its protein is CSTGQGTPDTQYF.

This rearrangement joins TRBV4-3 to TRBJ1-2; 9 bases are a match to TRBD1. The germline CDR1 and CDR2 sequences are LGHNA and YSLEER. The trim removed 6 bases at V and 4 bases at J, leaving 12 bases unmatched. The CDR3 covers 16 residues. The CDR3 spells CASSHTPGQGFYGYTF. DNA for the CDR3: TGCGCCAGCAGTCATACCCCGGGACAGGGCTTCTATGGCTACACCTTC.

The table lists this clonotype with a few counts. This chain connects TRBV4-1 to TRBJ1-3, with no clear D. V lost 4 bases, J lost 4 bases, and 11 bases lay in between. CDR1 and CDR2 from the germline V gene are MGHRA and YSYEKL. The CDR3 is 14 amino acids. The CDR3 region is CASSLGELGNTIYF. For the CDR3, the DNA is TGCGCCAGCAGCCTCGGAGAGTTAGGAAACACCATATATTTT.

This clonotype was counted only a few times. This rearrangement joins TRBV29-1 to TRBJ1-1, with unresolved D. Trimming stripped 1 base from V and 10 bases from J, with 19 bases between. The germline V gene has CDR1 SQVTM and CDR2 ANQGSEA. The CDR3 runs to 14 residues. CDR3 residues: CSVEGGQWFRRAFF. CDR3 nucleotides: TGCAGCGTTGAAGGTGGGCAATGGTTTCGGAGAGCTTTCTTT. The full variable domain, completed using reference TRBV29-1 and TRBJ1-1, is SAVISQKPSRDICQRGTSLTIQCQVDSQVTMMFWYRQQPGQSLTLIATANQGSEATYESGFVIDKFPISRPNLTFSTLTVSNMSPEDSSIYLCSVEGGQWFRRAFFGQGTRLTVV.

The gene calls are TRBV7-9 and TRBJ2-1; TRBD2 matches 8 bases. V was clipped by 4 bases and J by 4 bases; unmatched bases: 9. CDR3 length: 16 amino acids. The germline gives CDR1 SEHNR, CDR2 FQNEAQ (reference sequence). The CDR3 sequence is CASSSQLAGVYNEQFF. In DNA form, the CDR3 reads TGTGCCAGCAGCTCCCAGCTAGCGGGCGTATACAATGAGCAGTTCTTC.

V is TRBV14 and J is TRBJ2-3, with 9 bases matching TRBD1. This CDR3 contains 16 residues. Looked up from germline, CDR1 is SGHDN and CDR2 is FVKESK. Unmatched junction bases numbered 4, after V lost 3 bases and J lost 0 bases. Here the CDR3 reads CASSHPDRGSTDTQYF. DNA for the CDR3: TGTGCCAGCAGCCACCCTGACAGGGGGAGCACAGATACGCAGTATTTT.

This clonotype was counted at least ten times. The V call is TRBV20-1, the J call TRBJ2-1, with TRBD2 matching over 13 bases. The CDR3 sequence is 13 residues long. Germline values: CDR1 DFQATT, CDR2 SNEGSKA (reference sequence). Trimming took 3 bases from V and 9 from J; bases not matched to a gene: 2. The CDR3 loop reads CSARTSGGFEQFF. CDR3 bases: TGCAGTGCTAGGACTAGCGGGGGGTTTGAGCAGTTCTTC.

The chain recombines TRBV4-3 with TRBJ1-2; tentatively, D is TRBD1 (6 bases). This CDR3 region has 16 residues. Trimming removed 1 base from V and 7 bases from J, with 19 bases in between. Germline V CDR1 and CDR2: LGHNA, YSLEER. This CDR3 reads CASSQGSETGYFGYTF. DNA for the CDR3: TGCGCCAGCAGCCAAGGCTCCGAAACAGGGTATTTTGGCTACACCTTC.

This clonotype came up many times. V usage is TRBV7-9 and J usage is TRBJ2-7, with 8 positions matching TRBD1. This CDR3 has 14 amino acids. From germline, CDR1 is SEHNR and CDR2 FQNEAQ (reference sequence). The V and J ends lost 0 bases and 3 bases, in that order; junction bases with no gene match: 1. Written as DNA, the CDR3 is TGTGCCAGCAGCTTAGCGGGACAGGACTACGAGCAGTACTTC. Protein: CASSLAGQDYEQYF.

This clonotype was seen only a few times. The rearrangement uses TRBV6-1 and TRBJ2-7; D is unclear. The germline V gene has CDR1 MNHNS and CDR2 SASEGT. V was cut by 7 bases and J by 2 bases, with 15 bases left in between. This CDR3 has 14 residues. The CDR3 DNA follows: TGTGCCAGCAATACCAGAGTTGGGACCTACGAGCAGTACGTC. Its translation: CASNTRVGTYEQYV.

There are a few counts of this clonotype. J is TRBJ2-5 and V is TRBV27; 12 bases are shared with TRBD2. The CDR3 contains 14 residues. V lost 8 bases, J lost 6 bases, and 7 bases stayed unmatched. Germline lookup yields CDR1 MNHEY and CDR2 SMNVEV (reference sequence). DNA of the CDR3: TGTGCCAGCCAGACTAGCGGGGGATTGAAGACCCAGTACTTC. Translation gives CASQTSGGLKTQYF.

This chain joins TRBV11-2 and TRBJ2-5; D gene ambiguous. V was clipped by 5 bases and J by 5 bases, with 15 bases between them. The CDR3 extends over 14 amino acids. Germline V CDR1 and CDR2: SGHAT, FQNNGV. As DNA, the CDR3 is TGTGCCAGCAGCCCCCTTGGCGGTGGGGAGACCCAGTACTTC. Translated, it gives CASSPLGGGETQYF. Full variable domain (outside the CDR3, taken from reference TRBV11-2 and TRBJ2-5): EAGVAQSPRYKIIEKRQSVAFWCNPISGHATLYWYQQILGQGPKLLIQFQNNGVVDDSQLPKDRFSAERLKGVDSTLKIQPAKLEDSAVYLCASSPLGGGETQYFGPGTRLLVL.